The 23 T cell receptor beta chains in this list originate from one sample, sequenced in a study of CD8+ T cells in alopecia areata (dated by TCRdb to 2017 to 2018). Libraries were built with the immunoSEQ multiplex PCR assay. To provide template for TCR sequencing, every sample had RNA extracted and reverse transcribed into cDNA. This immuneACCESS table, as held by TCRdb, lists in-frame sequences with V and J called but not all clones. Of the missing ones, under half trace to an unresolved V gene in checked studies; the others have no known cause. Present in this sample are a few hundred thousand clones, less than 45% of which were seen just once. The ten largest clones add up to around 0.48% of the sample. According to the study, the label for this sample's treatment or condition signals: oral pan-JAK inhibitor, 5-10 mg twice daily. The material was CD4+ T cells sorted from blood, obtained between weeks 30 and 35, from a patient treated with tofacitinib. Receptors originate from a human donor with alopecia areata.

The CDR3 DNA reads TGTGCCAGCAGCCAGGTCAGGGGCAATGAGCAGTTCTTC. This codes for CASSQVRGNEQFF. The chain employs TRBV14 and TRBJ2-1; the D gene is possibly TRBD1 (6 bases). Germline values: CDR1 SGHDN, CDR2 FVKESK. V was pared by 3 bases and J by 6 bases, with 9 bases between. The CDR3 contains 13 residues.

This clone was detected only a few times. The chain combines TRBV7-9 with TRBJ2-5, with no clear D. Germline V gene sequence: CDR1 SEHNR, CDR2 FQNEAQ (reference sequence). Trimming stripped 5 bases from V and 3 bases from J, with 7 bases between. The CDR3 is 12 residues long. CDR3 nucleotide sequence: TGTGCCAGCAGCCTGCTAGAAGAGACCCAGTACTTC. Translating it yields CASSLLEETQYF.

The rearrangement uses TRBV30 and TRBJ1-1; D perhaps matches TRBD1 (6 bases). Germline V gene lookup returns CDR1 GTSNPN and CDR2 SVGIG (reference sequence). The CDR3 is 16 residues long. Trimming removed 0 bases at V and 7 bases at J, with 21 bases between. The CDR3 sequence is CAWSVQGLTRHLEAFF. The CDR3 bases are TGTGCCTGGAGTGTACAGGGACTTACACGCCACCTTGAAGCTTTCTTT.

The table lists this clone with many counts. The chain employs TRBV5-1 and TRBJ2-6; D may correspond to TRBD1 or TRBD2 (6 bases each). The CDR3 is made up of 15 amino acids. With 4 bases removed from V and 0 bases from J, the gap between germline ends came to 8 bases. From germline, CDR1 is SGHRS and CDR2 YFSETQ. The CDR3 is CASSGGGSGANVLTF. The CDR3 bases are TGCGCCAGCAGCGGAGGGGGCTCTGGGGCCAACGTCCTGACTTTC.

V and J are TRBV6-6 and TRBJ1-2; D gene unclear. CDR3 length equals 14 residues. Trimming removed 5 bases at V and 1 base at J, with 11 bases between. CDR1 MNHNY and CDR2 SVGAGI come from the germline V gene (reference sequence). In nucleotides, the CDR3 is TGTGCCAGCAGTGGGGTCGGGATTAACTATGGCTACACCTTC. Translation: CASSGVGINYGYTF.

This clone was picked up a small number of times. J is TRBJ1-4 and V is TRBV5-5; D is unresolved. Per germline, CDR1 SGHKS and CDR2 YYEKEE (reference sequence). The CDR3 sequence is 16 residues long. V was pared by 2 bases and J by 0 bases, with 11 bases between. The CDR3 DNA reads TGTGCCAGCAGCTTCACTCCCACGTCAACTAATGAAAAACTGTTTTTT. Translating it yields CASSFTPTSTNEKLFF.

The CDR3 spells CASSLEGRRGYTF. CDR3 sequence (DNA): TGTGCCAGCAGCTTAGAGGGCCGGAGGGGCTACACCTTC. The chain combines TRBV7-2 with TRBJ1-2, with D unresolved. V was cut by 1 base and J by 8 bases, with 11 bases left in between. The CDR3 runs to 13 residues. The germline gives CDR1 SGHTA, CDR2 FQGNSA.

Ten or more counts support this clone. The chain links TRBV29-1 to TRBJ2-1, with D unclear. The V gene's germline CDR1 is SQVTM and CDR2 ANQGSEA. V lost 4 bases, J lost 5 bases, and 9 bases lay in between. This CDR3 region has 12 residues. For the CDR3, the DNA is TGCAGCGTTGTCTATGCTCACAATGAGCAGTTCTTC. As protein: CSVVYAHNEQFF.

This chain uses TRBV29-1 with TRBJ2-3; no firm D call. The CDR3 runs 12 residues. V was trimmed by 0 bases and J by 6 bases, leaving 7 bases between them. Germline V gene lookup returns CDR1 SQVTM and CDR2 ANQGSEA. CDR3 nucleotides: TGCAGCGTTGAAGACCCGAGGGATACGCAGTATTTT. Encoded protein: CSVEDPRDTQYF.

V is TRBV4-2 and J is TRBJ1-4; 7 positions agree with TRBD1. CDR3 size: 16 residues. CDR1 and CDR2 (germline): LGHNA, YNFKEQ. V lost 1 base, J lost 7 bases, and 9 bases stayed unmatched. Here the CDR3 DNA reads TGTGCCAGCAGCCAAGGTGACAGGGCGAGGAGTGAAAAACTGTTTTTT. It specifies CASSQGDRARSEKLFF.

CDR3 bases: TGTGCCATCAGTGAGTCCGGGACAGGGTACGAGCAGTACTTC. It encodes CAISESGTGYEQYF. The chain uses TRBV10-3 and TRBJ2-7, with TRBD1 matching over 9 bases. V lost 0 bases and J lost 4; bases outside the gene matches: 1. The CDR3 has 14 residues. The germline CDR1 and CDR2 sequences are ENHRY and SYGVKD.

CDR3 protein: CASRSDLAALGDTQYF. As DNA, the CDR3 is TGCGCCAGCAGATCAGACCTAGCGGCCCTTGGAGATACGCAGTATTTT. This chain uses TRBV5-1 with TRBJ2-3; 7 bases line up with TRBD2. Germline V lookup: CDR1 SGHRS, CDR2 YFSETQ. This CDR3 spans 16 amino acids. The V and J ends lost 5 bases and 5 bases, in that order; junction bases with no gene match: 14.

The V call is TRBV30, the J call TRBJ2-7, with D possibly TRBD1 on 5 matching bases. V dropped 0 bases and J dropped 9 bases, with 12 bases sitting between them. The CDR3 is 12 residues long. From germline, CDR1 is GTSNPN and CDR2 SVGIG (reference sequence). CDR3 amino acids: CAWSVLGLMQYF. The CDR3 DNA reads TGTGCCTGGAGTGTACTGGGGCTTATGCAGTACTTC.

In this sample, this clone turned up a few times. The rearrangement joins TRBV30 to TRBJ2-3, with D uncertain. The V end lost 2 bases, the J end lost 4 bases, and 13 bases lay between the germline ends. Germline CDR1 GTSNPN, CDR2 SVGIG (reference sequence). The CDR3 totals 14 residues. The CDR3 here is CAWSRGNLADTQYF. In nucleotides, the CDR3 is TGTGCCTGGAGTCGCGGTAACCTGGCAGATACGCAGTATTTT.

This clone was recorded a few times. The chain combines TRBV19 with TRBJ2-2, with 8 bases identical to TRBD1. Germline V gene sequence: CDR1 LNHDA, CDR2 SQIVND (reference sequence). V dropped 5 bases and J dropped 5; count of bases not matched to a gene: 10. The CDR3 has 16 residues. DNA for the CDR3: TGTGCCAGTAGTGTAGCAGGGGGCTTGAGAACCGGGGAGCTGTTTTTT. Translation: CASSVAGGLRTGELFF.

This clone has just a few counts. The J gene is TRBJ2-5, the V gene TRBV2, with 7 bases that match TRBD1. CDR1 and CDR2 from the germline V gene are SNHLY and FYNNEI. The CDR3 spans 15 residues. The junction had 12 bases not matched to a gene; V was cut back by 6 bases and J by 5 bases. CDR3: CASSVTQGGAETQYF. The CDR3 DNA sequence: TGTGCCAGCAGCGTTACGCAAGGGGGCGCGGAGACCCAGTACTTC. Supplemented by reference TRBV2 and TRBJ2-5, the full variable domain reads EPEVTQTPSHQVTQMGQEVILRCVPISNHLYFYWYRQILGQKVEFLVSFYNNEISEKSEIFDDQFSVERPDGSNFTLKIRSTKLEDSAMYFCASSVTQGGAETQYFGPGTRLLVL.

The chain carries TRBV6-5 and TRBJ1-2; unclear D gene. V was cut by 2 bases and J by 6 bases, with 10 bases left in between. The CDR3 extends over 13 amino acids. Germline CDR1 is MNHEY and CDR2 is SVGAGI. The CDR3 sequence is CASSYGQRDGYTF. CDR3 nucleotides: TGTGCCAGCAGTTACGGCCAGAGAGATGGCTACACCTTC.

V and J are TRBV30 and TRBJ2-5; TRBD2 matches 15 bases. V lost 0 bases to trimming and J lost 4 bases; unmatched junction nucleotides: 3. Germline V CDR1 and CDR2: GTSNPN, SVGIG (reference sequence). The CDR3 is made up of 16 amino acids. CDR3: CAWSVTGLAGGETQYF. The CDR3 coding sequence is TGTGCCTGGAGTGTAACGGGACTAGCGGGAGGAGAGACCCAGTACTTC.

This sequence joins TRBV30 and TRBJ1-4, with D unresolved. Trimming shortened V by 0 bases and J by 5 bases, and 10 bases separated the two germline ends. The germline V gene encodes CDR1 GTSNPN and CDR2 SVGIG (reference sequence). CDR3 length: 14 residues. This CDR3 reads CAWSVPGVNEKLFF. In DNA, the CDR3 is TGTGCCTGGAGTGTACCCGGGGTGAATGAAAAACTGTTTTTT. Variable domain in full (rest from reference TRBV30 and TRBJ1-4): SQTIHQWPATLVQPVGSPLSLECTVEGTSNPNLYWYRQAAGRGLQLLFYSVGIGQISSEVPQNLSASRPQDRQFILSSKKLLLSDSGFYLCAWSVPGVNEKLFFGSGTQLSVL.

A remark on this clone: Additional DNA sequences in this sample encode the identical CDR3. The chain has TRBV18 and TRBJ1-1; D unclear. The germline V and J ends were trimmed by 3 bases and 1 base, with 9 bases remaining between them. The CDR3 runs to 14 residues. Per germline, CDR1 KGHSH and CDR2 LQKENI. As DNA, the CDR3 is TGTGCCAGCTCACCCGGGCTGTCGAACACTGAAGCTTTCTTT. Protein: CASSPGLSNTEAFF.

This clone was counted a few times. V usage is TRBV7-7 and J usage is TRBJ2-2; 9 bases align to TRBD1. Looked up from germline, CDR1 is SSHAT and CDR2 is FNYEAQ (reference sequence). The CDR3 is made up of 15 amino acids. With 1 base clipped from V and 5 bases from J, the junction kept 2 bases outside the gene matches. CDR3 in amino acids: CASSLVGQGTGELFF. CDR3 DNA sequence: TGTGCCAGCAGCTTAGTGGGACAGGGAACCGGGGAGCTGTTTTTT.

This chain's CDR3 is CAISDWTRTVNTEAFF. The CDR3 bases are TGTGCCATCAGTGATTGGACCCGGACAGTGAACACTGAAGCTTTCTTT. J is TRBJ1-1 and V is TRBV10-3, with D possibly TRBD1 on 6 matching bases. The germline V gene encodes CDR1 ENHRY and CDR2 SYGVKD. V was trimmed by 3 bases and J by 0 bases, leaving 14 bases between them. The CDR3 has 16 amino acids.

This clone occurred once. The CDR3 bases are TGTGCCAGCAGCTTAGGGGTAGCGCCAGATACGCAGTATTTT. It codes for CASSLGVAPDTQYF. This chain joins TRBV11-2 and TRBJ2-3; the D gene is possibly TRBD2 (5 bases). Trimming removed 1 base from V and 4 bases from J, with 9 bases in between. CDR3 size: 14 residues. Germline CDR1 is SGHAT and CDR2 is FQNNGV.